This T cell receptor (beta chain) was captured in a study of shared clonotypes between healthy human individuals (dated by TCRdb to about 2020). Context from the whole study: A few men and a couple of women, aged 18 to 49 years, made up the cohort. Blood TCR repertoires of about five healthy adults were deeply sequenced to estimate repertoire size and the extent of clonotype sharing between individuals. Each donor's leukapheresis produced roughly between roughly 0.85 and 10 billion PBMCs. For each donor, CD4 naive and CD4 memory were each given three plates, CD8 naive was given two plates, and CD8 memory was given one plate. To increase sequencing depth and limit assay-specific biases, different laboratories used diverse techniques to prepare libraries and sequence TCR repertoires. Study-level results and caveats: Incomplete sequencing was indicated by rarefaction of sorted-subset datasets, despite the large sequencing depth. When several donors were compared, the shared fraction of clonotypes was about 5.4% for naive CD4, 3% to 4% for naive CD8, more than 2% for memory CD4, and approximately 0.4% for memory CD8. Clonotypes shared by all four sorted-subset donors showed higher generation probabilities than non-shared clonotypes. Pairwise subsampling led to the expectation that sequencing depth would affect the degree of clonotype sharing among donors. The small number of donors limited the genetic and exposure-history diversity represented. Sampling was restricted to blood, and TCR repertoires in tissue are likely to differ from TCR repertoires in blood. Naive subsets generally had larger estimated clonotype richness than memory subsets.

Concerning this clone: It lacks a known antigen. One base away there is no much larger clone; base qualities are not given.

Trimming costs V 0 bases and J 3 bases, and their ends lie 15 bases apart. Sequences MGHRA (CDR1) and YSYEKL (CDR2) are obtained from the germline V gene. The CDR3 goes from the cysteine to the phenylalanine over 16 residues. Just the 48-base CDR3 DNA is kept, in frame starting at base 1. The donors were healthy, HIV-negative adults with no recently reported acute infections or vaccinations. All donors were Caucasian adults living in Nashville, Tennessee, USA. CD4+ T cells were enriched by magnetic negative selection, after which naive cells were positively selected on CD45RA and the negative fraction was taken as the memory subset. Blood was collected by leukapheresis, and PBMCs were isolated by Ficoll-Histopaque density gradient centrifugation and then cryopreserved in liquid nitrogen vapor phase. Analytical flow cytometry was used to check the purity and quantity of each magnetically sorted T cell population. Genomic DNA was isolated from each sorted fraction and quantified by UV absorbance on a Nanodrop 2000c.

Using the deep immunoSEQ assay, TCR CDR3 regions were amplified from genomic DNA by multiplex PCR. For each cell subset, the extracted genomic DNA was distributed evenly across all wells of several immunoSEQ 96-well plates, and each plate served as one replicate. For sorted subsets, roughly 200 ng of genomic DNA, equivalent to 25,000 to 35,000 T cell genomes, went into each replicate PCR. The purified libraries were quantified using a Qubit 3.0 fluorometer, sized with a Bioanalyzer 2100, and then quantified again using the KAPA Library Quantification kit. Every immunoSEQ 96-well plate was sequenced on a separate single-read 150-cycle Illumina NextSeq 550 flow cell. The paper's data handling went like this. Because the immunoSEQ output held only junctional sequences and lacked quality scores, the filtering could not match the filtering applied to full-length reads. Sequences were annotated with PyIR, a Python wrapper for IgBLAST v1.9, and V/J genes and CDR3 were assigned using IMGT germline references. Reads with weak V/J assignments (E-value above 1e-6), missing CDR3, stop codons, out-of-frame junctions, or ambiguous translated residues were removed. V3J clonotypes were defined as sequences sharing an identical inferred V gene, J gene, and CDR3 amino acid sequence. To compute the percentage overlap between repertoires, the number of shared unique clonotypes was divided by the size of the smaller repertoire. Three approaches were used to assess repertoire richness: RTK rarefaction, the Chao1 estimator, and Recon v2.1 estimates of unobserved clonotypes. Generation probabilities for all TCRbeta clonotypes obtained by the gDNA method from four donors were computed using OLGA. The source is immuneACCESS, and TCRdb retained only in-frame sequences with V and J called. Part of the clones is not carried over; for the studies checked, unresolved V genes explain less than half of this, and the remainder is unexplained. V and J calls and clone size are copied from that table; D and trimming were computed from the DNA. The sample includes some 2.1 million clones, with 85% to 95% observed a single time. Roughly 0.13% of the sample lies in the top ten.

The receptor chain draws on TRBV4-1 and TRBJ2-7; a tentative D call is TRBD1 (6 bases match). The origin of this receptor is a man between 18 and 29 years old in good health. The sample comprised naive CD4+ T cells sorted from blood. The meaning of the sample's cell subset or site label: CD45RA+ positively selected. This receptor has the CDR3 CASSQDGTGLFYEQYF. The nucleotides read TGCGCCAGCAGCCAAGATGGTACAGGGCTTTTCTACGAGCAGTACTTC.